A selection of T cell receptor beta chains follows, all from one sample in a study of prognosis after radiotherapy for stage I lung cancer. TCRdb passed the multiplex PCR reads through MiXCR, listing each CDR3 protein once. The sample contains tens of thousands of distinct CDR3 sequences, roughly 41% of which appear only once. The sample in question was PBMCs, obtained before or after stereotactic body radiation therapy (not recorded which). These receptors originate from a donor aged 50 or older with non-small cell lung cancer. The CDR3 runs from the conserved cysteine through the conserved F or W. The order of the fields is D gene, CDR3 length, clone size, V gene, J gene, CDR3 DNA, CDR3 protein. D genes are given only for firm matches. The size entry is marked missing in some rows and otherwise reads once, few, many or a size class.

>-|13|-|TRBV11-2|TRBJ2-7
TGTGCCAGCAGAACGGGGGGCGTCGACGAGCAGTACTTC
CASRTGGVDEQYF
>-|17|-|TRBV4-1|TRBJ2-7
TGCGCCAGCAGCCAAGATTTTAAAGCGGGACAGGCCTACGAGCAGTACTTC
CASSQDFKAGQAYEQYF
>-|14|many|TRBV5-1|TRBJ1-1
TGCGCCAGCAGCTTGGAATCCAAGAACACTGAAGCTTTCTTT
CASSLESKNTEAFF
>-|13|few|TRBV19|TRBJ2-5
TGTGCCAGTAGTGGTCAGAACCAAGGGACCCAGTACTTC
CASSGQNQGTQYF
>TRBD1|14|many|TRBV5-1|TRBJ2-5
TGCGCCAGCAGCTTGCAGGGGGCTCTAGAGACCCAGTACTTC
CASSLQGALETQYF
>TRBD2|14|many|TRBV20-1|TRBJ2-7
TGCAGTGCTGTAGCGGGAGAGATTGGGTACGAGCAGTACTTC
CSAVAGEIGYEQYF
>TRBD2|13|few|TRBV30|TRBJ2-7
TGTGCCTGGAGGATGCGGGGGGCGGGGGAGCAGTACTTC
CAWRMRGAGEQYF
>-|12|many|TRBV11-2|TRBJ2-1
TGTGCCAGCAGCCACCAGGAGGGGGAGCAGTTCTTC
CASSHQEGEQFF
>-|13|many|TRBV10-2|TRBJ1-2
TGCGCCAGCAGTGGATCGGCGGGGTCTGGCTACACCTTC
CASSGSAGSGYTF
>-|12|many|TRBV20-1|TRBJ2-5
TGCAGTGCTAGGTACCTCCAGGAGACCCAGTACTTC
CSARYLQETQYF
>-|14|-|TRBV28|TRBJ2-1
TGTGCCATCCACGGTGGGGGAACTTTCAATGAGCAGTTCTTC
CAIHGGGTFNEQFF
>TRBD2|17|-|TRBV6-2/TRBV6-3|TRBJ2-3
TGTGCCAGCAGTTACGAGTGGACTAGCGGGGGCACAGATACGCAGTATTTT
CASSYEWTSGGTDTQYF
>-|16|-|TRBV2|TRBJ1-2
TGTGCCAGCATTTCCCTGACAGTTCCTGCTAACTATGGCTACACCTTC
CASISLTVPANYGYTF
>-|14|-|TRBV2|TRBJ1-5
TGTGCCAGCTCCGACCCCCATAGCAATAAGCCCCAGCATTTT
CASSDPHSNKPQHF
>TRBD2|15|many|TRBV2|TRBJ2-5
TGTGCCAGCAGTCCAATAGCGGGTTATGGAGAGACCCAGTACTTC
CASSPIAGYGETQYF
>TRBD2|15|many|TRBV5-5|TRBJ2-3
TGTGCCAGCGGTAGCGGGGGCTTTTCCACGAATACGCAGTATTTT
CASGSGGFSTNTQYF
>TRBD2|15|-|TRBV7-2|TRBJ2-1
TGTGCCAGCAGCCCACAAGGCTCTACCCCGGGACTACAGTTCTTC
CASSPQGSTPGLQFF
>-|16|many|TRBV5-5|TRBJ2-6
TGTGCCAGCAGCTTTTCGGGCGTGGCTGGGGCCAACGTCCTGACTTTC
CASSFSGVAGANVLTF
>-|14|-|TRBV5-1|TRBJ1-3
TGCGCCAGCAGCTTGACAGGGTGGGGAAACACCATATATTTT
CASSLTGWGNTIYF
>-|15|few|TRBV20-1|TRBJ2-3
TGCAGTGCTCGAACCCCCTCAGGGGTTATAGATACGCAGTATTTT
CSARTPSGVIDTQYF
>TRBD1|16|many|TRBV6-1|TRBJ2-7
TGTGCCAGCAGTGGAGTAATGACAGGGCCTTCCTACGAGCAGTACTTC
CASSGVMTGPSYEQYF
>TRBD1|21|-|TRBV12-5|TRBJ1-2
TGTGCTAGTGGTTTGGTACCTGTTGGCCGGGTACAAGGGGGCAGGGGCTATGGCTACACCTTC
CASGLVPVGRVQGGRGYGYTF
>TRBD2|16|many|TRBV20-1|TRBJ2-5
TGCAGTGCTACCCGACTAGCGGGGGCCCTACAAGAGACCCAGTACTTC
CSATRLAGALQETQYF
>-|17|once|TRBV28|TRBJ1-1
TGTGCCAGCAGTTACATGACGGGCCGATGGATGAACACTGAAGCTTTCTTT
CASSYMTGRWMNTEAFF
>-|15|many|TRBV28|TRBJ1-4
TGTGCCAGCAGTCTCGGCCCAGAGACTAATGAAAAACTGTTTTTT
CASSLGPETNEKLFF
>TRBD2|14|-|TRBV20-1|TRBJ2-3
TGCAGTGCAACCCTAGCGGGAGCCTCAGATACGCAGTATTTT
CSATLAGASDTQYF
>-|16|many|TRBV5-1|TRBJ1-1
TGCGCCAGCAGCTTCCGACCACAGACTATGAACACTGAAGCTTTCTTT
CASSFRPQTMNTEAFF
>-|13|-|TRBV19|TRBJ1-1
TGTGCCAGTAGTATAGATCGGCCCCAGGGGGCTTTCTTT
CASSIDRPQGAFF
>-|15|many|TRBV19|TRBJ1-5
TGTGCCAGTGGTCCAGTTCAGGCCAGCAATCAGCCCCAGCATTTT
CASGPVQASNQPQHF
>-|14|medium-sized|TRBV7-9|TRBJ2-7
TGTGCCAGCAGCTTAGCTAGCGGATCCTACGAGCAGTACTTC
CASSLASGSYEQYF
>-|15|many|TRBV11-2|TRBJ2-3
TGTGCCAGCAGCGCCACACTAGCAATCACAGATACGCAGTATTTT
CASSATLAITDTQYF
>-|14|many|TRBV20-1|TRBJ1-2
TGCAGTGCTAGAAGGGCATCCGGGGACTATGGCTACACCTTC
CSARRASGDYGYTF
>-|13|many|TRBV4-1|TRBJ1-2
TGCGCCAGCAGCCAAGGACAGAACTATGGCTACACCTTC
CASSQGQNYGYTF
>-|15|-|TRBV4-1|TRBJ2-7
TGCGCCAGCAGCCGAGAAAGGACGGGGGTCTACTATCAGTACTTC
CASSRERTGVYYQYF
>-|12|many|TRBV9|TRBJ2-5
TGTGCCAGCAGTAGAGGGCTGGAGACCCAGTACTTC
CASSRGLETQYF
>TRBD2|16|-|TRBV6-1|TRBJ2-3
TGTGCCAGCAGTGACTCCGGGACTAGCGGCACAGATACGCAGTATTTT
CASSDSGTSGTDTQYF
>TRBD2|13|many|TRBV29-1|TRBJ2-2
TGCAGCGTTGCTAGCGGGAACACCGGGGAGCTGTTTTTT
CSVASGNTGELFF
>-|15|many|TRBV4-3|TRBJ2-1
TGCGCCAGCAGCCAAGTTGACAGCTCCTACAATGAGCAGTTCTTC
CASSQVDSSYNEQFF
>-|18|-|TRBV9|TRBJ2-7
TGTGCCAGCAGCGTGGGCTTCACCCTGGGGTTGGGATGCTACGAGCAGTACTTC
CASSVGFTLGLGCYEQYF
>TRBD2|15|-|TRBV28|TRBJ2-7
TGTGCCAGCTACGGGACTAGCGGGAGGTCCTACGAGCAGTACTTC
CASYGTSGRSYEQYF
>-|16|medium-sized|TRBV5-1|TRBJ1-6
TGCGCCAGCAGCTTGGGCCAGAGCTCCATTGGTTCACCCCTCCACTTT
CASSLGQSSIGSPLHF
>TRBD2|12|-|TRBV20-1|TRBJ2-1
TGCAGTGCTAGGATAGCGGGAGGGCCCCACCTCTTC
CSARIAGGPHLF
>-|14|many|TRBV27|TRBJ1-6
TGTGCCAGCGGGCCTTTTAGGTTCGGATCACCCCTCCACTTT
CASGPFRFGSPLHF
>-|12|-|TRBV28|TRBJ1-1
TGTGCCAGCAGTTCTTCCCGGGGTGAAGCTTTCTTT
CASSSSRGEAFF
>-|17|-|TRBV15|TRBJ1-6
TGTGCCACCAGCAGATACCCAGCCAGCTCCTATAATTCACCCCTCCACTTT
CATSRYPASSYNSPLHF
>TRBD2|14|once|TRBV7-8|TRBJ2-1
TGTGCCAGCAGCTTAGAGACTAGCCCCAATGAGCAGTTCTTC
CASSLETSPNEQFF
>-|13|many|TRBV6-1|TRBJ2-7
TGTGCCAGCTTATTCAGTGGGGCCTACGAGCAGTACTTC
CASLFSGAYEQYF
>TRBD1|14|many|TRBV28|TRBJ2-7
TGTGCCAGCAGTTTAAGTGGGACAGGAGACGAGCAGTACTTC
CASSLSGTGDEQYF
>-|15|many|TRBV7-6|TRBJ2-3
TGTGCCAGCAGCTCGTACTCGGTGGGCACAGATACGCAGTATTTT
CASSSYSVGTDTQYF
>-|13|-|TRBV6-5|TRBJ1-3
TGTGCCAGCAGTTACATGGGTGGAAACACCATATATTTT
CASSYMGGNTIYF
>-|12|few|TRBV29-1|TRBJ2-7
TGCAGCGTTAGGGGGGACACCTACGAGCAGTACTTC
CSVRGDTYEQYF